This TCR beta chain was found in a study of T cells in Graves' hyperthyroidism and ophthalmopathy. Study-level information: Peripheral blood was taken when the disease was first diagnosed, before any treatment began. Findings and caveats of the study: Ophthalmopathy, which appeared later, was predicted by the model a median around 6.9 months before onset.

Amplified TCR beta CDR3 regions came from RNA transcripts. HTBI primers were employed in a first-round RT-PCR of the TCR CDR3. One entry per CDR3 protein, called by TCRdb with MiXCR from the multiplex PCR reads. Of some 420,000 distinct CDR3 sequences in the sample, around 15% were seen once. The CDR3 contains 17 residues. Germline V gene sequence: CDR1 KGHDR, CDR2 SFDVKD. V dropped 5 bases and J dropped 4; count of bases not matched to a gene: 10. For this clonotype: Its antigen is currently unknown.

Graves' hyperthyroidism qualified as stable when ophthalmopathy did not progress within 18 months. The sequence was collected from a woman between 18 and 30 years old with Graves' hyperthyroidism. Sequenced material: blood. V usage is TRBV24-1 and J usage is TRBJ2-6; the match to TRBD1 covers 7 bases. CDR3 DNA: TGTGCCACCAGTGCCGGACAGGTTTCCTCCGGGGCCAACGTCCTGACTTTC. The encoded protein is CATSAGQVSSGANVLTF.